The 8 T cell receptor beta chains in this list originate from one sample, sequenced in a study of T cells in Graves' hyperthyroidism and ophthalmopathy. TCR beta CDR3 regions were amplified from RNA. In the first-round RT-PCR of the TCR CDR3, the HTBI primer set was used. TCRdb re-analysed the multiplex PCR reads in MiXCR, keeping a single row per CDR3 protein. The profile covers about 640,000 distinct CDR3 sequences, with roughly 46% appearing a single time and less than 8.5% taken by the ten largest. The source material was peripheral blood or thyroid tissue (not recorded which). Receptors originate from an adult man with Graves' disease, either hyperthyroidism or ophthalmopathy (not recorded which).

The CDR3 region is CASSSRTGGETYNSPLHF. CDR3 bases: TGTGCCAGCAGCTCACGGACAGGGGGAGAGACCTATAATTCACCCCTCCACTTT. This chain links TRBV7-8 with TRBJ1-6, with 10 bases that match TRBD1. V was pared by 4 bases and J by 2 bases, with 8 bases of the junction left unmatched. CDR3 size: 18 residues. Looked up from germline, CDR1 is SGHVS and CDR2 is FQNEAQ.

The chain carries TRBV20-1 and TRBJ1-5, with 11 bases identical to TRBD1. The CDR3 totals 14 residues. V was clipped by 3 bases and J by 5 bases; unmatched bases: 3. CDR1 is DFQATT and CDR2 is SNEGSKA in the germline V gene (reference sequence). CDR3 sequence (DNA): TGCAGTGCTAGCCGGGACAGGGGGTATCAGCCCCAGCATTTT. This translates into CSASRDRGYQPQHF.

This sequence joins TRBV2 and TRBJ2-7; D may be TRBD1 (6 bases). Germline lookup yields CDR1 SNHLY and CDR2 FYNNEI. V dropped 6 bases and J dropped 1 base, with 10 bases sitting between them. The CDR3 is 13 residues long. CDR3 loop: CASRIQGSYEQYF. CDR3 in DNA: TGTGCCAGCAGGATACAGGGTTCCTACGAGCAGTACTTC.

The rearrangement joins TRBV9 to TRBJ1-2; possibly TRBD1 for D (5 bases). This CDR3 is 14 amino acids long. In germline, CDR1 is SGDLS, CDR2 YYNGEE. V lost 4 bases and J lost 5, with 15 bases in between. The CDR3, as DNA: TGTGCCAGCAGCCCCTCGGTGGGGGTTTATGGCTACACCTTC. Translation gives CASSPSVGVYGYTF.

In this sample, this clonotype turned up many times. V is TRBV24-1 and J is TRBJ1-4, with D perhaps TRBD1 (5 bases). Trimming cost V 0 bases and J 12 bases, with 7 bases left between them. The germline gives CDR1 KGHDR, CDR2 SFDVKD. CDR3 length: 12 residues. The CDR3 sequence: CATSDLTGELFF. CDR3 in DNA: TGTGCCACCAGTGATTTGACAGGTGAACTGTTTTTT.

The chain has TRBV24-1 and TRBJ1-5; 9 nucleotides agree with TRBD1. The CDR3 contains 17 residues. The junction had 7 bases not matched to a gene; V was cut back by 2 bases and J by 3 bases. Germline values: CDR1 KGHDR, CDR2 SFDVKD. The DNA for the CDR3 is TGTGCCACCAGTGATTCGGGGACAGGGCGTCCCAATCAGCCCCAGCATTTT. Protein: CATSDSGTGRPNQPQHF.

This chain uses TRBV7-3 with TRBJ2-2; TRBD2 is a possible D gene (5 bases). Trimming left V 5 bases short and J 5 bases short, with 9 bases between. The CDR3 is 13 residues long. CDR1 and CDR2 (germline): SGHTA, FQGTGA. CDR3 in DNA: TGTGCCAGCAGCCCTGGGGAGACCGGGGAGCTGTTTTTT. This gives the protein CASSPGETGELFF.

The chain combines TRBV7-9 with TRBJ1-6; 10 bases fit TRBD1. The CDR3 consists of 16 residues. J lost 7 bases, V lost 5 bases, and 8 bases had no gene match. Germline values: CDR1 SEHNR, CDR2 FQNEAQ (reference sequence). CDR3 amino acids: CASSPFAGQGNSPLHF. DNA of the CDR3: TGTGCCAGCAGCCCCTTCGCGGGACAGGGGAATTCACCCCTCCACTTT.